These 18 T cell receptor beta chains were sequenced from one sample in a study of shared clonotypes between healthy human individuals. Clones were sequenced by immunoSEQ multiplex PCR, and TCRdb holds only the in-frame ones, with some missing. The sample yields 2 million to 2.5 million clones, almost 96% seen once. Material for sequencing was naive CD4+ T cells sorted from blood. Noted subset: CD45RA+ positively selected. These receptors were obtained from a young man in good health.

This clone was seen only a few times. The chain employs TRBV7-2 and TRBJ2-7; maybe TRBD1 (5 bases). The germline gives CDR1 SGHTA, CDR2 FQGNSA. Deletions cut 4 bases from V and 6 bases from J, with 22 bases between. The CDR3 sequence is 16 residues long. CDR3: CASSSGLIRARFEQYF. The DNA of the CDR3 is TGTGCCAGCAGCTCCGGGTTAATCAGGGCACGTTTCGAGCAGTACTTC.

V usage is TRBV6-1 and J usage is TRBJ1-3; 9 bases are a match to TRBD1. Germline V gene data show CDR1 as MNHNS and CDR2 as SASEGT. The CDR3 sequence is 15 residues long. After removal of 6 bases from V and 7 bases from J, the junction contained 10 bases not matched to a gene. CDR3 nucleotides: TGTGCCAGCAGAGGCGGGACAGGGCGCGGGAACACCATATATTTT. Protein product: CASRGGTGRGNTIYF.

The V gene is TRBV1, the J gene TRBJ2-4. TRBV1 is a pseudogene segment. The CDR3 runs to 18 residues. The CDR3 DNA sequence: TGCACCAGCAGCCAAGATTGTAGGGTCATTAGAGCCAAAAACATTCAGTACTTC. Translation gives CTSSQDCRVIRAKNIQYF.

V and J are TRBV9 and TRBJ2-3; the match to TRBD1 covers 10 bases. The germline V gene has CDR1 SGDLS and CDR2 YYNGEE. The V gene end was trimmed by 3 bases and the J gene end by 3 bases; junction bases not matched to a gene: 7. This CDR3 region has 16 residues. The CDR3: CASSDLGQGVTDTQYF. DNA of the CDR3: TGTGCCAGCAGCGACCTCGGACAGGGGGTAACAGATACGCAGTATTTT.

About this clone itself: Other DNA sequences within the sample encode an identical CDR3. V usage is TRBV10-3 and J usage is TRBJ1-5, with D unresolved. The germline V and J ends were trimmed by 0 bases and 3 bases, with 9 bases remaining between them. The CDR3 spans 15 residues. Germline V gene sequence: CDR1 ENHRY, CDR2 SYGVKD. This CDR3 is CAISESGGDNQPQHF. DNA for the CDR3: TGTGCCATCAGTGAGTCTGGCGGGGACAATCAGCCCCAGCATTTT.

Regarding this clone: The same CDR3 is also encoded by other DNA sequences in this sample. The V call is TRBV10-3, the J call TRBJ1-3; 7 bases map to TRBD1. CDR1 ENHRY and CDR2 SYGVKD come from the germline V gene. V gave up 10 bases and J gave up 0 bases; unmatched junction bases: 3. The CDR3 runs 13 residues. In nucleotides, the CDR3 is TGTGCCACAACAGGGGCCTCTGGAAACACCATATATTTT. It codes for CATTGASGNTIYF.

The chain links TRBV4-3 to TRBJ2-3; D is perhaps TRBD2 (6 bases). Trimming removed 4 bases from V and 4 bases from J, with 18 bases in between. The CDR3 has 16 amino acids. The germline V gene encodes CDR1 LGHNA and CDR2 YSLEER. The CDR3 bases are TGCGCCAGCAGCCTGTCTCCGGGAGTAGCGGCAGATACGCAGTATTTT. It codes for CASSLSPGVAADTQYF.

J is TRBJ2-5 and V is TRBV5-1, with D hard to call. Germline CDR1 SGHRS, CDR2 YFSETQ. With 0 bases removed from V and 2 bases from J, the gap between germline ends came to 8 bases. The CDR3 has 14 residues. The CDR3 sequence is CASSLEKRQETQYF. As DNA, the CDR3 is TGCGCCAGCAGCTTGGAGAAGAGACAAGAGACCCAGTACTTC. The full variable domain, with the rest looked up from reference TRBV5-1 and TRBJ2-5, is KAGVTQTPRYLIKTRGQQVTLSCSPISGHRSVSWYQQTPGQGLQFLFEYFSETQRNKGNFPGRFSGRQFSNSRSEMNVSTLELGDSALYLCASSLEKRQETQYFGPGTRLLVL.

The chain links TRBV4-3 to TRBJ1-2, with 10 nucleotides matching TRBD1. Germline CDR1 and CDR2: LGHNA and YSLEER. The length of the CDR3 is 16 residues. Trimming removed 1 base from V and 3 bases from J; junction bases left unmatched: 5. Here the CDR3 reads CASSQAGTGDYYGYTF. The DNA for the CDR3 is TGCGCCAGCAGCCAAGCCGGGACAGGGGATTACTATGGCTACACCTTC.

The CDR3 sequence: CATSRTRQVNEKLFF. CDR3 DNA: TGTGCCACCAGCAGAACTCGACAAGTTAATGAAAAACTGTTTTTT. The rearrangement links TRBV15 to TRBJ1-4; D is undetermined. Per germline, CDR1 LNHNV and CDR2 YYDKDF (reference sequence). CDR3 length: 15 residues. The V gene lost 2 bases and the J gene lost 4 bases, with 11 bases spanning the gap.

CDR3 loop: CAWSVARGYTF. In DNA form, the CDR3 reads TGTGCCTGGAGTGTGGCCCGAGGCTACACCTTC. The gene calls are TRBV30 and TRBJ1-2; D unresolved. There are 11 residues in the CDR3. V shed 0 bases and J shed 8 bases, with 7 bases lying between them. The V gene's germline CDR1 is GTSNPN and CDR2 SVGIG (reference sequence).

This chain uses TRBV13 with TRBJ1-2; D remains ambiguous. CDR1 and CDR2 from the germline V gene are PRHDT and FYEKMQ (reference sequence). Trimming stripped 6 bases from V and 7 bases from J, with 9 bases between. The CDR3 is made up of 11 amino acids. CDR3 in DNA: TGTGCCAGCAGACAAGGGCCTGGCTACACCTTC. Translated, it gives CASRQGPGYTF.

The J gene is TRBJ2-1, the V gene TRBV18; D is ambiguous. V was shortened by 2 bases and J by 6 bases, with 17 bases between the two germline ends. Germline V CDR1 and CDR2: KGHSH, LQKENI. The CDR3 spans 16 residues. CDR3 bases: TGTGCCAGCTCACCATCTACTCCGGTGGTGGGCAATGAGCAGTTCTTC. Its translation: CASSPSTPVVGNEQFF. Based on the CDR3 plus reference TRBV18 and TRBJ2-1, the full variable domain is NAGVMQNPRHLVRRRGQEARLRCSPMKGHSHVYWYRQLPEEGLKFMVYLQKENIIDESGMPKERFSAEFPKEGPSILRIQQVVRGDSAAYFCASSPSTPVVGNEQFFGPGTRLTVL.

This clone has just a few counts. The chain combines TRBV19 with TRBJ1-3; TRBD1 agrees at 7 bases. V trimming: 3 bases; J trimming: 0 bases; junction bases outside the gene matches: 5. This CDR3 has 16 amino acids. Germline V gene sequence: CDR1 LNHDA, CDR2 SQIVND (reference sequence). CDR3 DNA sequence: TGTGCCAGTAGTATGGGACAGCCTCTCTCTGGAAACACCATATATTTT. Protein: CASSMGQPLSGNTIYF.

CDR3 protein: CASTRGLLDLYGYTF. In DNA, the CDR3 is TGTGCCAGCACCAGGGGACTACTAGACCTTTATGGCTACACCTTC. V is TRBV2 and J is TRBJ1-2; the D gene is possibly TRBD1 (6 bases). V dropped 7 bases and J dropped 5 bases, with 20 bases sitting between them. The CDR3 spans 15 residues. Germline assignment: CDR1 SNHLY and CDR2 FYNNEI. Together with reference TRBV2 and TRBJ1-2, the CDR3 gives the full variable domain: EPEVTQTPSHQVTQMGQEVILRCVPISNHLYFYWYRQILGQKVEFLVSFYNNEISEKSEIFDDQFSVERPDGSNFTLKIRSTKLEDSAMYFCASTRGLLDLYGYTFGSGTRLTVV.

The V gene is TRBV5-1, the J gene TRBJ2-7, with D tentatively TRBD2 (6 bases). V was cut by 2 bases and J by 5 bases, with 8 bases left in between. The CDR3 is made up of 12 amino acids. Germline-derived CDR1 and CDR2 are SGHRS and YFSETQ. CDR3 sequence: CASSFGGDEQYF. The DNA for the CDR3 is TGCGCCAGCAGCTTCGGAGGGGACGAGCAGTACTTC.

The chain employs TRBV28 and TRBJ2-7, with unresolved D. The CDR3 contains 11 residues. The germline CDR1 and CDR2 sequences are MDHEN and SYDVKM. The V and J ends lost 6 bases and 7 bases respectively, with 10 bases between them. This CDR3 reads CASSYDGEQYF. The CDR3, as DNA: TGTGCCAGCAGCTACGACGGTGAGCAGTACTTC.

In the case of this clone: The same CDR3 also results from other DNA sequences found in this sample. The rearrangement links TRBV6-1 to TRBJ2-1; TRBD1 agrees at 8 bases. From germline, CDR1 is MNHNS and CDR2 SASEGT. CDR3 length: 15 amino acids. J gave up 1 base and V 4 bases, and 3 bases lay outside the gene matches. CDR3 DNA sequence: TGTGCCAGCAGTGGACAGGGGCTTTCCTACAATGAGCAGTTCTTC. This gives the protein CASSGQGLSYNEQFF.